This entry concerns a single TCR beta chain. Its target is unknown. TCRdb keeps only in-frame clones here, not all; method: immunoSEQ multiplex PCR. Among 85,000 to 120,000 clones listed, 80% were seen once. This record belongs to a study of Ad26.COV2.S vaccination and SARS-CoV-2 variants. Points from the study as a whole: In TCR breadth and depth analyses, total T cell responses may have been underestimated. Researchers reported similar non-spike TCR breadth in vaccine and placebo recipients. Reports say spike-specific CD8+ and CD4+ T cell responses covered substantial breadth after vaccination. Spike-specific TCR breadth was greater in vaccine than placebo recipients.

Unmatched junction bases numbered 12, after V lost 6 bases and J lost 8 bases. Looked up from germline, CDR1 is LNHDA and CDR2 is SQIVND (reference sequence). This CDR3 has 15 residues. The material sequenced was peripheral blood, taken after recovery from COVID-19. The chain combines TRBV19 with TRBJ2-4; 8 bases match TRBD1. This receptor was taken from a human donor who had recovered from COVID-19. The CDR3 sequence: CASSQFETGDYIQYF. In nucleotides, the CDR3 is TGTGCCAGTAGCCAGTTCGAGACAGGGGATTACATTCAGTACTTC.